This T cell receptor beta chain was identified in a study of T cell repertoires in cytomegalovirus infection. Study results and caveats: The ex vivo response showed dominance by HLA-C-restricted CMV-specific TCR beta clonotypes.

This clonotype was counted between two and nine times. What it recognizes is unknown. MiXCR was run by TCRdb on the reads, yielding one entry per CDR3 protein. The repertoire holds roughly 130,000 distinct CDR3 sequences, with approximately 9.2% as singletons. The sequenced material came from PBMCs. This sequence was found in a human donor in good health (CMV status not recorded). Some clones in this sample may be carry-over from other donors' samples.

DNA of the CDR3: TGTGCCAGCAGCCCCGGGGAGGGGCCATACAATGAGCAGTTCTTC. This encodes CASSPGEGPYNEQFF. This chain uses TRBV12-3 or TRBV12-4 with TRBJ2-1; 7 bases align to TRBD2. V trimming: 6 bases; J trimming: 4 bases; junction bases outside the gene matches: 9. The CDR3 totals 15 residues.